This TCR beta chain was obtained from a study of cytomegalovirus exposure and HLA in healthy donors. Study observations and caveats: The authors reported that TCR beta sequences could predict HLA-A and HLA-B alleles. These predictions were accurate for most subjects in the first cohort. Later analysis identified 16,000 or so TCR beta sequences associated with HLA alleles, using a false discovery rate threshold of 0.05.

On this clone itself: Its specificity is not known. Other DNA sequences in this sample translate to the same CDR3.

The study ran its PCR with 60 Vbeta and 13 Jbeta primers. Generated by immunoSEQ multiplex PCR, the TCRdb table keeps only in-frame clones and is missing some. Altogether 150,000 to 200,000 clones are present, 79% being singletons, with the ten largest covering about 4.6%. The germline gives CDR1 SEHNR, CDR2 FQNEAQ (reference sequence). This CDR3 comprises 15 residues. V dropped 5 bases and J dropped 0 bases, with 10 bases sitting between them. Sequencing was carried out using PBMCs. The receptor's source is a woman under 40 in good health and CMV-seropositive. J is TRBJ1-4 and V is TRBV7-9; the D is unclear. The CDR3 here is CASSLFRATNEKLFF. As DNA, the CDR3 is TGTGCCAGCAGCCTTTTCCGTGCAACTAATGAAAAACTGTTTTTT.